This passage covers 21 T cell receptor beta chains from one sample sequenced in a study of post-analysis software for immune sequencing data. Study-wide results and limits: Among four to six TRBV segments more frequent in patients than controls were TRBV5-6, TRBV5-1 and TRBV20-1.

Incorporated into the TCR beta cDNA libraries were unique molecular identifiers, which served to reduce PCR and sequencing biases. TCRdb fed the PCR reads into MiXCR, producing one record per CDR3 protein. The table has about 680,000 distinct CDR3 sequences, about 60% seen once. These receptors' antigens are unknown. Sequencing was done on a sample of blood. These receptors all come from a girl between 2 and 10 years old with multiple sclerosis.

CDR3 sequence: CASSLQAGINEKLFF. CDR3 sequence (DNA): TGCGCCAGCAGCTTGCAGGCAGGGATTAATGAAAAACTGTTTTTT. J is TRBJ1-4 and V is TRBV5-1; a possible D gene is TRBD1 (5 bases). CDR1 SGHRS and CDR2 YFSETQ come from the germline V gene. The CDR3 runs to 15 residues. The germline V and J ends were trimmed by 1 base and 4 bases, with 11 bases remaining between them.

The CDR3 spells CASSPPDEKLFF. In nucleotides, the CDR3 is TGTGCCAGCAGTCCCCCCGATGAAAAACTGTTTTTT. The chain is built from TRBV27 and TRBJ1-4, with D unresolved. V was cut by 5 bases and J by 6 bases, with 7 bases left in between. CDR3 size: 12 residues. Germline V lookup: CDR1 MNHEY, CDR2 SMNVEV (reference sequence).

This sequence joins TRBV21-1 and TRBJ1-2. TRBV21-1 is a pseudogene. There are 14 residues in the CDR3. In DNA form, the CDR3 reads TGTGCCAGTAGCAAAGCGGAGGGATATGGTGGCTACACCTTC. It specifies CASSKAEGYGGYTF.

This clonotype has a handful of counts. V is TRBV7-2 and J is TRBJ1-1; D might be TRBD1 (5 bases). The CDR3 consists of 11 residues. V lost 3 bases and J 10 bases, leaving 9 bases between the germline ends. CDR1 is SGHTA and CDR2 is FQGNSA in the germline V gene. CDR3 residues: CASSLGPRAFF. CDR3 nucleotide sequence: TGTGCCAGCAGCTTGGGACCTAGAGCTTTCTTT.

The J gene is TRBJ1-6, the V gene TRBV5-1, with 10 bases that match TRBD1. The CDR3 has 16 residues. The ends lost 3 bases at V and 6 bases at J; junction bases unmatched: 6. The germline V gene has CDR1 SGHRS and CDR2 YFSETQ. CDR3 amino acids: CASSSGTGVGNSPLHF. The CDR3 DNA sequence: TGCGCCAGCAGCTCCGGGACAGGGGTCGGTAATTCACCCCTCCACTTT.

The J gene is TRBJ2-4, the V gene TRBV20-1; 7 bases are a match to TRBD1. The J segment lost 13 bases and the V segment lost 2 bases, leaving 14 bases of the junction unmatched. Germline V gives CDR1 DFQATT, CDR2 SNEGSKA (reference sequence). This CDR3 spans 14 amino acids. CDR3 sequence reads: CSARFRQGIGEQYF. CDR3 nucleotide sequence: TGCAGTGCTAGATTTCGACAGGGTATTGGAGAGCAGTACTTC.

A few counts support this clonotype. The chain carries TRBV11-3 and TRBJ2-2; D call uncertain. V lost 10 bases and J 7 bases, leaving 19 bases between the germline ends. Germline loops: CDR1 SGHNT, CDR2 YENEEA. There are 14 residues in the CDR3. CDR3 nucleotide sequence: TGTGCCACCAACCCCACCGGATTGGACGGGGAGCTGTTTTTT. It encodes CATNPTGLDGELFF.

The CDR3: CASSDNRVSRTQYF. CDR3 bases: TGTGCCAGCAGTGATAACAGGGTCTCTAGAACCCAGTACTTC. V is TRBV6-1 and J is TRBJ2-5, with a possible D match to TRBD1 (6 bases). V lost 3 bases, J lost 8 bases, and 16 bases lay in between. Germline values: CDR1 MNHNS, CDR2 SASEGT. The CDR3 is made up of 14 amino acids.

This chain links TRBV7-9 with TRBJ2-7; a possible D gene is TRBD1 (6 bases). The V end was cut by 4 bases, the J end by 5 bases, with 15 bases between. CDR3 length equals 14 residues. Germline V gene data show CDR1 as SEHNR and CDR2 as FQNEAQ (reference sequence). The CDR3 loop is CASSSQGIGNEQYF. Here the CDR3 DNA reads TGTGCCAGCAGCTCTCAGGGGATCGGGAACGAGCAGTACTTC.

This chain links TRBV4-1 with TRBJ2-1; no reliable D call. The CDR3 runs to 19 residues. V was cut by 4 bases and J by 3 bases, with 25 bases left in between. From germline, CDR1 is MGHRA and CDR2 YSYEKL. Written as DNA, the CDR3 is TGCGCCAGCAGCCGTACAAACGCGCCCAGCTCGCCCTTCTACAATGAGCAGTTCTTC. This encodes CASSRTNAPSSPFYNEQFF.

This clonotype appeared a few times. This chain's CDR3 is CASSQYKFGEIQYF. CDR3 coding DNA: TGCGCCAGCAGCCAATACAAGTTCGGGGAGATTCAGTACTTC. The rearrangement uses TRBV4-1 and TRBJ2-4; perhaps TRBD2 as D (5 bases). This CDR3 spans 14 amino acids. V was cut by 2 bases and J by 10 bases, with 15 bases left in between. Germline-derived CDR1 and CDR2 are MGHRA and YSYEKL.

The CDR3 spells CASSLAYRGLAKNIQYF. CDR3 DNA sequence: TGCGCCAGCAGCTTGGCATACAGGGGACTAGCCAAAAACATTCAGTACTTC. The chain recombines TRBV5-1 with TRBJ2-4; a possible D gene is TRBD1 (7 bases). CDR3 length: 17 amino acids. Per germline, CDR1 SGHRS and CDR2 YFSETQ. The germline V and J ends were trimmed by 0 bases and 0 bases, with 13 bases remaining between them.

This chain links TRBV3-1 with TRBJ2-1, with D tentatively TRBD2 (6 bases). CDR1 and CDR2 from the germline V gene are LGHDT and YNNKEL (reference sequence). This CDR3 contains 21 residues. The V gene lost 1 base and the J gene lost 4 bases, with 29 bases spanning the gap. In DNA form, the CDR3 reads TGTGCCAGCAGCCAAGGATTCGTGGGACTGGGCTACTGGGGAGATTACAATGAGCAGTTCTTC. Amino acid sequence: CASSQGFVGLGYWGDYNEQFF.

The gene calls are TRBV20-1 and TRBJ2-1, with D perhaps matching TRBD2 (6 bases). V was trimmed by 5 bases and J by 1 base, leaving 15 bases between them. The CDR3 extends over 15 amino acids. Looked up from germline, CDR1 is DFQATT and CDR2 is SNEGSKA (reference sequence). As DNA, the CDR3 is TGCAGTGCTTCACGAGGAGGGTGGTCCTACAATGAGCAGTTCTTC. It specifies CSASRGGWSYNEQFF.

J is TRBJ2-3 and V is TRBV5-1, with D unresolved. Germline loops: CDR1 SGHRS, CDR2 YFSETQ. V dropped 0 bases and J dropped 4 bases, with 9 bases sitting between them. The CDR3 has 14 residues. CDR3 amino acids: CASSLASVSDTQYF. DNA of the CDR3: TGCGCCAGCAGCTTGGCCTCGGTTTCAGATACGCAGTATTTT. Full variable domain (rest looked up from reference TRBV5-1 and TRBJ2-3): KAGVTQTPRYLIKTRGQQVTLSCSPISGHRSVSWYQQTPGQGLQFLFEYFSETQRNKGNFPGRFSGRQFSNSRSEMNVSTLELGDSALYLCASSLASVSDTQYFGPGTRLTVL.

J is TRBJ1-6 and V is TRBV12-3 or TRBV12-4; D gene ambiguous. The CDR3 length is 15 residues. V was clipped by 4 bases and J by 7 bases, with 14 bases between them. Here the CDR3 DNA reads TGTGCCAGCAGTTCATCGGGAGTCCCAAATTCACCCCTCCACTTT. As protein: CASSSSGVPNSPLHF.

V usage is TRBV12-3 or TRBV12-4 and J usage is TRBJ2-5, with 8 bases matching TRBD2. V trimming: 5 bases; J trimming: 4 bases; junction bases outside the gene matches: 6. The CDR3 totals 14 residues. In nucleotides, the CDR3 is TGTGCCAGCAGTAGCGGGAGCGACGGAGAGACCCAGTACTTC. This encodes CASSSGSDGETQYF.

The chain is built from TRBV9 and TRBJ2-5; D perhaps matches TRBD1 (6 bases). Germline V gives CDR1 SGDLS, CDR2 YYNGEE. The CDR3 has 14 amino acids. Trimming took off 3 bases at V and 3 bases at J, with 12 bases between the two ends. CDR3 protein: CASSDGTYKETQYF. CDR3 DNA sequence: TGTGCCAGCAGCGACGGGACATACAAAGAGACCCAGTACTTC.

On this clonotype: Germline is not matched at one junction end, which may reflect a read error. J is TRBJ2-1 and V is TRBV4-2; 7 bases are shared with TRBD1. The CDR3 loop spans 18 amino acids. Germline V lookup: CDR1 LGHNA, CDR2 YNFKEQ. In DNA form, the CDR3 reads TGTGCCAGCAGCCAAGATCTTGACAGGGCATTTTCTTACAGTGAGCAGTTCTTC. Amino acids: CASSQDLDRAFSYSEQFF.

V usage is TRBV29-1 and J usage is TRBJ2-5, with a tentative D call TRBD2 (6 bases). This CDR3 contains 11 residues. V gave up 2 bases and J gave up 11 bases, with 12 bases separating them. Germline CDR1 is SQVTM and CDR2 is ANQGSEA. The CDR3 sequence is CSVEREYGQYF. The CDR3 DNA reads TGCAGCGTTGAACGGGAGTACGGGCAGTACTTC.

This rearrangement joins TRBV30 to TRBJ2-3; D remains ambiguous. Germline CDR1 GTSNPN, CDR2 SVGIG (reference sequence). V was trimmed by 8 bases and J by 1 base, leaving 10 bases between them. CDR3 length: 12 amino acids. CDR3 DNA: TGTGCCATGGAACCGGGCACAGATACGCAGTATTTT. Residues: CAMEPGTDTQYF.